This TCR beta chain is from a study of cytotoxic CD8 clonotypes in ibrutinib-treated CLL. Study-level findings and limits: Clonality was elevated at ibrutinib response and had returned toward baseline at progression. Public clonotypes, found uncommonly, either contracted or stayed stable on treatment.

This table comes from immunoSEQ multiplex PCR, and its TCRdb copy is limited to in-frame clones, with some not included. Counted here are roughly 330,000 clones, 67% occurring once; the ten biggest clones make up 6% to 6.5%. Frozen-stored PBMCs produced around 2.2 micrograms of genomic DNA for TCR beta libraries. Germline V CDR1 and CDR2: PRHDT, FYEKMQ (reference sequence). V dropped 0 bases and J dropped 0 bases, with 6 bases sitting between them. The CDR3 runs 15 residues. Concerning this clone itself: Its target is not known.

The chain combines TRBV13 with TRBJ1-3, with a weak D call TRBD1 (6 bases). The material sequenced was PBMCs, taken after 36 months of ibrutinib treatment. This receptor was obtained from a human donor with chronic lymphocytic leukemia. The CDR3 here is CASSLGRGSGNTIYF. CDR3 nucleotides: TGTGCCAGCAGCTTAGGCAGGGGCTCTGGAAACACCATATATTTT.